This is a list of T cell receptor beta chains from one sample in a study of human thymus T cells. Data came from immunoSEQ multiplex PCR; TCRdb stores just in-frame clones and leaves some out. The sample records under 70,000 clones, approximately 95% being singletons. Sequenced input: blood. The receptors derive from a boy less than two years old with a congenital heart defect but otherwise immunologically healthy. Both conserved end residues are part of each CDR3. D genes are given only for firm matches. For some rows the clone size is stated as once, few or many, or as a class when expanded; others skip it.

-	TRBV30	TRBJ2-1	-	TGTGCCTGGAGTGTACAGGATTCCTACAATGAGCAGTTCTTC	CAWSVQDSYNEQFF
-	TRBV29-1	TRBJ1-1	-	TGCAGCGTTGATCCCGGATTGAACACTGAAGCTTTCTTT	CSVDPGLNTEAFF
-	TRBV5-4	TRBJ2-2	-	TGTGCCAGCAGCCAGATACCCACCGGGGAGCTGTTTTTT	CASSQIPTGELFF
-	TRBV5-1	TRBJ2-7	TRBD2	TGCGCCAGCAGCTTGGGGGGGACTAGACGTTACGAGCAGTACTTC	CASSLGGTRRYEQYF
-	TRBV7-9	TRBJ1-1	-	TGTGCCAGCAGCTTACGTATGGGAGTGAACACTGAAGCTTTCTTT	CASSLRMGVNTEAFF
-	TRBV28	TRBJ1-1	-	TGTGCCAGCAGTTTACCCAACAGGAACACTGAAGCTTTCTTT	CASSLPNRNTEAFF
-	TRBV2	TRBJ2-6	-	TGTGCCAGCAGTGGGACCTCTGGGGCCAACGTCCTGACTTTC	CASSGTSGANVLTF
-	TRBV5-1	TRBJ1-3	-	TGCGCCAGCAGCTTGGGGGGTGGAAACACCATATATTTT	CASSLGGGNTIYF
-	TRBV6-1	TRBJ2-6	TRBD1	TGTGCCAGGACAGGGCCCGGGGCCAACGTCCTGACTTTC	CARTGPGANVLTF
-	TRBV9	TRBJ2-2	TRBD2	TGTGCCAGCAGCGTAGGAGATAGCGGGGCCACCGGGGAGCTGTTTTTT	CASSVGDSGATGELFF
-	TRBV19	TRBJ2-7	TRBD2	TGTGCCAGTAGTCCGGACAGGGGTAGACTAGCGGGGGTGGCCTACGAGCAGTACTTC	CASSPDRGRLAGVAYEQYF
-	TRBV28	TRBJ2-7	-	TGTGCCAGCAGCACACCTTTACGCGAGCAGTACTTC	CASSTPLREQYF
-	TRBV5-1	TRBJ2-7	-	TGCGCCAGCAGCTTGGCACAGTCCTACGAGCAGTACTTC	CASSLAQSYEQYF
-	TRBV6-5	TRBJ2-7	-	TGTGCCAGCAGCAGGATGAGCTCCTACGAGCAGTACTTC	CASSRMSSYEQYF
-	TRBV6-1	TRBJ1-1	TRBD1	TGTGCCAGCAGTGGACTCCTGACAGGGAGGACTGAAGCTTTCTTT	CASSGLLTGRTEAFF
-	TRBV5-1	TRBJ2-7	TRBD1	TGCGCCAGCAGCTCGCCGGGACAGGGTAAATACTACGAGCAGTACTTC	CASSSPGQGKYYEQYF
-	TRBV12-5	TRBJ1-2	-	TGTGCTAGTGGGCCCTTCGAGGTGTACGGCTACACCTTC	CASGPFEVYGYTF
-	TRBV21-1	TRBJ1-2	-	TGTGCCAGCAGCAAAGAATTAGGAGGGCAGGGGGCAAGTAACACTAACTATGGCTACACCTTC	CASSKELGGQGASNTNYGYTF
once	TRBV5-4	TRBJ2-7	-	TGTGCCAGCAGCTTGGACAGGTACGAGCAGTACTTC	CASSLDRYEQYF
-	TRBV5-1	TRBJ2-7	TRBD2	TGCGCCAGCAGCTTGCCCCCTAGCGGCTTATATAGGGAGCAGTACTTC	CASSLPPSGLYREQYF
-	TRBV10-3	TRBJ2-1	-	TGTGCCATCAGCCTCCGGGGGACCAATGAGCAGTTCTTC	CAISLRGTNEQFF
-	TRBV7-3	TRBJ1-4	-	TGTGCCAGCAGCTTACAGCAGGGAGGAAAACTGTTTTTT	CASSLQQGGKLFF
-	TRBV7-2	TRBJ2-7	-	TGTGCCAGCAGCTTAGACCGGAGCTCCTACGAGCAGTACTTC	CASSLDRSSYEQYF
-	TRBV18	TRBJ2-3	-	TGTGCCAGCTCACGGGGTTACACAGATACGCAGTATTTT	CASSRGYTDTQYF
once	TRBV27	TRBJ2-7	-	TGTGCCAGCAGCGAGGCGTGGGGGGTCTACGAGCAGTACTTC	CASSEAWGVYEQYF
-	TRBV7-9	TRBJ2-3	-	TGTGCCAGCAGTATAGCGACAGATACGCAGTATTTT	CASSIATDTQYF
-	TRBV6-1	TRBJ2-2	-	TGTGCCAGCAGTGAACAGGTGGCATCATCCGGGGAGCTGTTTTTT	CASSEQVASSGELFF
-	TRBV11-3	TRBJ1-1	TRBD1	TGTGCCAGCAGCTTGGGGACAGGGAACACTGAAGCTTTCTTT	CASSLGTGNTEAFF
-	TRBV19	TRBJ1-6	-	TGTGCCAGTAGAACAGGGAGTGATAATTCACCCCTCCACTTT	CASRTGSDNSPLHF